The 10 T cell receptor beta chains listed next were all sequenced from one sample in a study of molecular identifiers for immune sequencing clone quantification. One entry per CDR3 protein, called by TCRdb with MiXCR from the PCR reads. The repertoire consists of approximately 320,000 distinct CDR3 sequences, with roughly a quarter occurring once and the leading ten covering 0.65% to 0.95%. Input material: naive CD8+ T cells from blood, with Jurkat cell RNA spiked in. Described subset: FACS-sorted CD8+CD4-CCR7+CD45RA+ naive T cells. The receptor source for this set is a human donor in good health. Some libraries in this study had Jurkat cell RNA spiked in.

The chain is built from TRBV6-5 and TRBJ2-2; unclear D gene. This CDR3 has 13 residues. Germline loops: CDR1 MNHEY, CDR2 SVGAGI. V lost 2 bases and J lost 4, with 5 bases in between. CDR3 protein: CASSYVSTGELFF. DNA for the CDR3: TGTGCCAGCAGTTACGTTTCCACCGGGGAGCTGTTTTTT.

Remarks on this clonotype: One end of the junction does not line up with germline, which may come from a read error. The CDR3 region has the DNA TGTGCCAGAAGCTGGAGGGGACTAGCGGGAATTTACGAGCTGTACTTC. Amino acids: CARSWRGLAGIYELYF. The genes are TRBV5-8 and TRBJ2-7, with 13 bases that match TRBD2. The germline V gene encodes CDR1 SGHTS and CDR2 YDEGEE. The CDR3 sequence is 16 residues long. Filled out from reference TRBV5-8 and TRBJ2-7, the complete variable domain reads EAGVTQSPTHLIKTRGQQATLRCSPISGHTSVYWYQQALGLGLQFLLWYDEGEERNRGNFPPRFSGRQFPNYSSELNVNALELEDSALYLCARSWRGLAGIYELYFGPGTRLTVT.

The chain carries TRBV6-2 or TRBV6-3 and TRBJ1-1; 11 bases align to TRBD1. The trim removed 5 bases at V and 5 bases at J, leaving 13 bases unmatched. Per the germline V gene, CDR1 is MNHEY and CDR2 is SVGEGT. The CDR3 runs to 17 residues. The DNA of the CDR3 is TGTGCCAGCAGTCTCGGACAGGGGGCTTCCTACAGGACTGAAGCTTTCTTT. This gives the protein CASSLGQGASYRTEAFF.

This clonotype has ten or more counts. The V and J genes are TRBV7-9 and TRBJ2-7, with 8 bases identical to TRBD2. The germline CDR1 and CDR2 sequences are SEHNR and FQNEAQ (reference sequence). The ends lost 5 bases at V and 3 bases at J; junction bases unmatched: 3. The CDR3 extends over 13 amino acids. CDR3 in DNA: TGTGCCAGCAGCGTCGGGACTAGCTACGAGCAGTACTTC. This gives the protein CASSVGTSYEQYF.

This clonotype was counted at least ten times. The chain carries TRBV7-9 and TRBJ1-4, with D perhaps matching TRBD1 (5 bases). Germline V CDR1 and CDR2: SEHNR, FQNEAQ (reference sequence). CDR3 length equals 14 residues. The V end was cut by 5 bases, the J end by 3 bases, with 10 bases between. The CDR3 protein is CASSLGAANEKLFF. The CDR3, as DNA: TGTGCCAGCAGCCTAGGGGCGGCTAATGAAAAACTGTTTTTT. The whole variable domain, filled in from reference TRBV7-9 and TRBJ1-4, reads DTGVSQNPRHKITKRGQNVTFRCDPISEHNRLYWYRQTLGQGPEFLTYFQNEAQLEKSRLLSDRFSAERPKGSFSTLEIQRTEQGDSAMYLCASSLGAANEKLFFGSGTQLSVL.

This clonotype was seen repeatedly, ten times or more. This sequence joins TRBV28 and TRBJ1-1, with D unclear. There are 16 residues in the CDR3. The germline V gene has CDR1 MDHEN and CDR2 SYDVKM. Trimming pared 5 bases from V and 6 bases from J, leaving 22 bases between. The CDR3 nucleotides read TGTGCCAGCAGTACGTCCTCCCTCGACCGACACCCTGAAGCTTTCTTT. It is translated as CASSTSSLDRHPEAFF.

This clonotype was observed a few times. This chain joins TRBV7-2 and TRBJ2-7; D is possibly TRBD2 (6 bases). The V end was cut by 5 bases, the J end by 13 bases, with 18 bases between. The germline V gene has CDR1 SGHTA and CDR2 FQGNSA. The CDR3 has 12 amino acids. The CDR3 loop is CASSPIGGRRYF. The CDR3 nucleotides are TGTGCCAGCAGCCCCATCGGAGGGAGGAGATACTTC.

The sample holds many counts of this clonotype. The chain carries TRBV7-6 and TRBJ2-7, with 8 bases identical to TRBD1. Germline CDR1 reads SGHVS; CDR2 reads FNYEAQ. Trimming removed 2 bases from V and 4 bases from J; junction bases left unmatched: 10. This CDR3 contains 16 residues. CDR3 DNA sequence: TGTGCCAGCAGCTTAACCGGACAGGGAGAGGGGTACGAGCAGTACTTC. Translation gives CASSLTGQGEGYEQYF.

This clonotype was counted between two and nine times. A junction end diverges from the germline sequence, so it may reflect a read error. The chain combines TRBV29-1 with TRBJ1-3, with TRBD1 matching over 8 bases. Germline values: CDR1 SQVTM, CDR2 ANQGSEA. This CDR3 contains 12 residues. The CDR3 here is CGVDRGRNTIYF. DNA of the CDR3: TGCGGCGTTGACAGGGGTCGAAACACCATATATTTT.

The chain is built from TRBV7-9 and TRBJ2-3, with a weak D call TRBD2 (7 bases). The CDR3 spans 16 residues. Germline values: CDR1 SEHNR, CDR2 FQNEAQ (reference sequence). Trimming shortened V by 3 bases and J by 3 bases, and 16 bases separated the two germline ends. Here the CDR3 reads CASSFPWGGLTDTQYF. The CDR3, as DNA: TGTGCCAGCAGCTTCCCGTGGGGGGGGCTAACAGATACGCAGTATTTT.